Below, 30 T cell receptor beta chains from the same sample are listed, as sequenced in a study of T cells after yellow fever vaccination. TCRdb recomputed calls from the 5' RACE reads with MiXCR, one row per CDR3 protein. Of about 580,000 distinct CDR3 sequences detected, approximately 16% appear once; the ten largest clones hold 17%. The material sequenced was PBMCs, taken 4 to 6 days after the first yellow fever vaccination. Receptors were obtained from a man younger than 30 who received the YFV17D yellow fever vaccine.

This clonotype was counted between two and nine times. V usage is TRBV6-1 and J usage is TRBJ2-3; 7 bases align to TRBD2. V lost 11 bases to trimming and J lost 3 bases; unmatched junction nucleotides: 8. The CDR3 covers 13 residues. Germline V gene data show CDR1 as MNHNS and CDR2 as SASEGT. The DNA for the CDR3 is TGTGCCGGGGGGAGGGTGGAGACAGATACGCAGTATTTT. It specifies CAGGRVETDTQYF.

Turning to this clonotype: The DNA is left out, because the CDR3 cannot be placed on it with certainty; the CDR3 is given as TCRdb lists it. This rearrangement joins TRBV6-5 to TRBJ1-1; the table calls TRBD1, which could not be checked here. CDR1 and CDR2 (germline): MNHEY, SVGAGI. Both ends counted, the CDR3 spans 14 residues. CDR3 amino acids: CASSTSAPRTAAFF.

This clonotype occurred many times. The chain employs TRBV9 and TRBJ2-1; the D is unclear. The CDR3 extends over 14 amino acids. V lost 7 bases and J 0 bases, leaving 11 bases between the germline ends. CDR1 is SGDLS and CDR2 is YYNGEE in the germline V gene. The CDR3 DNA follows: TGTGCCAGCGGGCTCACAGCCTCCTACAATGAGCAGTTCTTC. Translation gives CASGLTASYNEQFF.

The chain joins TRBV5-1 to TRBJ2-5; D is possibly TRBD1 or TRBD2 (5 bases each). The ends were cut back, 3 bases at V and 6 bases at J, with 21 bases in the middle. This CDR3 is built from 16 residues. From germline, CDR1 is SGHRS and CDR2 YFSETQ. CDR3 DNA sequence: TGCGCCAGCAGCTCGGTCTCATTTGGGACGTGGAAGACCCAGTACTTC. It encodes CASSSVSFGTWKTQYF.

This clonotype was found a few times. The chain links TRBV10-3 to TRBJ1-2; 7 bases map to TRBD1. Germline V gene data show CDR1 as ENHRY and CDR2 as SYGVKD. The CDR3 contains 17 residues. Trimming took 2 bases from V and 8 from J; bases not matched to a gene: 17. CDR3 sequence: CAISEDPPAGGRFGYTF. The CDR3 DNA sequence: TGTGCCATCAGTGAGGATCCCCCCGCAGGGGGGAGGTTCGGCTACACCTTC.

This sequence joins TRBV20-1 and TRBJ1-1; D uncertain. V lost 1 base, J lost 1 base, and 16 bases lay in between. The CDR3 extends over 16 amino acids. The germline V gene encodes CDR1 DFQATT and CDR2 SNEGSKA (reference sequence). The DNA for the CDR3 is TGCAGTGCTAGAGTTGTCGGCCGGAACACGAACACTGAAGCTTTCTTT. It yields the protein CSARVVGRNTNTEAFF.

This clonotype was recorded many times. V and J are TRBV12-3 or TRBV12-4 and TRBJ2-5; 9 bases fit TRBD1. With 2 bases clipped from V and 6 bases from J, the junction kept 7 bases outside the gene matches. The CDR3 has 15 residues. The CDR3 sequence is CASSLRTGGGKTQYF. The CDR3 DNA is TGTGCCAGCAGTTTACGAACAGGGGGCGGGAAGACCCAGTACTTC.

This clonotype was seen a handful of times. The gene calls are TRBV6-1 and TRBJ2-7, with no clear D. The CDR3 covers 13 residues. Germline CDR1 MNHNS, CDR2 SASEGT. The V end was cut by 1 base, the J end by 6 bases, with 10 bases between. The CDR3, as DNA: TGTGCCAGCAGTGAAGTTGAAGGGCGCGAGCAGTACGTC. Amino acids: CASSEVEGREQYV.

The V gene is TRBV19, the J gene TRBJ2-1, with 7 bases matching TRBD2. This CDR3 comprises 16 residues. V trimming: 5 bases; J trimming: 4 bases; junction bases outside the gene matches: 11. CDR1 and CDR2 (germline): LNHDA, SQIVND (reference sequence). The CDR3 DNA follows: TGTGCCAGTAGTGGCCGGGGAGGGGTTTATTACAATGAGCAGTTCTTC. Translated: CASSGRGGVYYNEQFF.

This chain links TRBV7-2 with TRBJ1-2; D is undetermined. The germline V and J ends were trimmed by 1 base and 3 bases, with 12 bases remaining between them. The germline CDR1 and CDR2 sequences are SGHTA and FQGNSA. This CDR3 region has 15 residues. The CDR3 here is CASSLDHGEHYGYTF. The CDR3, as DNA: TGTGCCAGCAGCTTAGATCATGGGGAGCACTATGGCTACACCTTC.

This sequence joins TRBV20-1 and TRBJ2-3; D is unclear. Between the trimmed V and J ends, which lost 6 bases and 2 bases, there was a span of 15 bases. The germline V gene has CDR1 DFQATT and CDR2 SNEGSKA (reference sequence). The CDR3 contains 14 residues. DNA of the CDR3: TGCAGTGCCCTCGAAGGGTTCCACACAGATACGCAGTATTTT. It encodes CSALEGFHTDTQYF.

This clonotype was seen only a few times. The chain recombines TRBV14 with TRBJ1-4, with TRBD1 matching over 8 bases. Germline V gene lookup returns CDR1 SGHDN and CDR2 FVKESK. The CDR3 contains 15 residues. V dropped 2 bases and J dropped 4; count of bases not matched to a gene: 3. The CDR3 is CASSQTGGINEKLFF. Written as DNA, the CDR3 is TGTGCCAGCAGCCAAACAGGGGGAATTAATGAAAAACTGTTTTTT.

This clonotype was counted only a few times. This rearrangement joins TRBV7-8 to TRBJ2-7; 7 bases map to TRBD1. Germline values: CDR1 SGHVS, CDR2 FQNEAQ. V dropped 5 bases and J dropped 2; count of bases not matched to a gene: 6. The CDR3 length is 14 residues. In DNA, the CDR3 is TGTGCCAGCAGCGGCCGGGACAGCCCCTACGAGCAGTACGTC. It specifies CASSGRDSPYEQYV.

This clonotype turned up a few times. The chain combines TRBV20-1 with TRBJ2-3; D is possibly TRBD2 (6 bases). Germline loops: CDR1 DFQATT, CDR2 SNEGSKA (reference sequence). Trimming stripped 1 base from V and 5 bases from J, with 19 bases between. The CDR3 is made up of 16 amino acids. In DNA, the CDR3 is TGCAGTGCTAGAGGGCGGGACTCCCAAGATTTAGATACGCAGTATTTT. It yields the protein CSARGRDSQDLDTQYF.

The CDR3 region is CASSPSALGPLQAAEQYF. The DNA for the CDR3 is TGTGCCAGCTCACCGTCAGCGCTGGGTCCCTTACAGGCGGCCGAGCAGTACTTC. This chain links TRBV18 with TRBJ2-7; D might be TRBD1 (5 bases). The CDR3 covers 18 residues. Trimming stripped 3 bases from V and 6 bases from J, with 27 bases between. Per the germline V gene, CDR1 is KGHSH and CDR2 is LQKENI.

The genes are TRBV5-1 and TRBJ1-6; the D is unclear. CDR1 and CDR2 from the germline V gene are SGHRS and YFSETQ. The ends were cut back, 1 base at V and 7 bases at J, with 9 bases in the middle. This CDR3 is 14 amino acids long. CDR3 residues: CASSLWGGNSPLHF. DNA of the CDR3: TGCGCCAGCAGCTTGTGGGGTGGGAATTCACCCCTCCACTTT.

The chain links TRBV5-1 to TRBJ1-6; D is uncertain. V dropped 0 bases and J dropped 9 bases, with 16 bases sitting between them. Germline CDR1 reads SGHRS; CDR2 reads YFSETQ. The CDR3 is 16 residues long. The CDR3 loop reads CASSLEQYTLSSPLHF. The CDR3 DNA is TGCGCCAGCAGCTTGGAGCAGTACACCCTGAGTTCACCCCTCCACTTT.

The V gene is TRBV5-6, the J gene TRBJ2-3; the D gene is possibly TRBD2 (7 bases). The CDR3 extends over 15 amino acids. CDR1 is SGHDT and CDR2 is YYEEEE in the germline V gene. The ends were cut back, 2 bases at V and 4 bases at J, with 14 bases in the middle. The CDR3 DNA reads as TGTGCCAGCAGCTTATGGGGGGGCGTCCCAGATACGCAGTATTTT. Its translation is CASSLWGGVPDTQYF.

V is TRBV20-1 and J is TRBJ2-1, with 12 nucleotides matching TRBD2. The CDR3 spans 14 residues. CDR1 is DFQATT and CDR2 is SNEGSKA in the germline V gene (reference sequence). With 5 bases clipped from V and 4 bases from J, the junction kept 3 bases outside the gene matches. The DNA for the CDR3 is TGCAGTGCTTTGACTAGCGGGGGTTACAATGAGCAGTTCTTC. It yields the protein CSALTSGGYNEQFF.

The rearrangement joins TRBV7-9 to TRBJ1-1; D gene uncertain. The germline V gene has CDR1 SEHNR and CDR2 FQNEAQ (reference sequence). This CDR3 comprises 15 residues. V shed 6 bases and J shed 0 bases, with 14 bases lying between them. The CDR3 here is CASSSRRTVNTEAFF. The CDR3 DNA follows: TGTGCCAGCAGTTCGCGAAGGACGGTGAACACTGAAGCTTTCTTT. The full variable domain, its missing parts supplied by reference TRBV7-9 and TRBJ1-1, is DTGVSQNPRHKITKRGQNVTFRCDPISEHNRLYWYRQTLGQGPEFLTYFQNEAQLEKSRLLSDRFSAERPKGSFSTLEIQRTEQGDSAMYLCASSSRRTVNTEAFFGQGTRLTVV.

As concerns this clonotype: The junction shows a germline mismatch at one end, possibly a read error. The genes are TRBV7-2 and TRBJ2-5, with D possibly matching TRBD1 (5 bases). The CDR3 covers 14 residues. Germline lookup yields CDR1 SGHTA and CDR2 FQGNSA. This CDR3 is CACSPWGRRETQYF. CDR3 coding DNA: TGTGCCTGCAGCCCTTGGGGCCGTCGGGAGACCCAGTACTTC.

This clonotype occurred a few times. V gene TRBV5-1 combines with J gene TRBJ2-3; D not certain. Trimming removed 5 bases at V and 7 bases at J, with 17 bases between. CDR1 is SGHRS, CDR2 YFSETQ, per germline. CDR3 size: 14 residues. CDR3 residues: CASSLRSTENTQYF. The CDR3 DNA reads as TGCGCCAGCAGTTTACGGTCTACAGAAAATACGCAGTATTTT.

The CDR3 bases are TGTGCCAGCAGCTTGACCTCCGGGACAGTTTTCTCTGGGGCCAACGTCCTGACTTTC. Amino acids: CASSLTSGTVFSGANVLTF. The chain combines TRBV11-2 with TRBJ2-6; 7 bases match TRBD1. V trimming: 3 bases; J trimming: 0 bases; junction bases outside the gene matches: 11. This CDR3 has 19 residues. CDR1 and CDR2 from the germline V gene are SGHAT and FQNNGV. Full variable domain (rest looked up from reference TRBV11-2 and TRBJ2-6): EAGVAQSPRYKIIEKRQSVAFWCNPISGHATLYWYQQILGQGPKLLIQFQNNGVVDDSQLPKDRFSAERLKGVDSTLKIQPAKLEDSAVYLCASSLTSGTVFSGANVLTFGAGSRLTVL.

This clonotype was observed a single time. The chain uses TRBV3-1 and TRBJ1-1; TRBD1 might be the D (6 bases). Trimming removed 2 bases from V and 4 bases from J, with 11 bases in between. The CDR3 runs to 14 residues. Germline CDR1 is LGHDT and CDR2 is YNNKEL (reference sequence). The CDR3 is CASSQWTDSTEAFF. Here the CDR3 DNA reads TGTGCCAGCAGCCAATGGACAGACTCCACTGAAGCTTTCTTT. Supplemented by reference TRBV3-1 and TRBJ1-1, the full variable domain reads DTAVSQTPKYLVTQMGNDKSIKCEQNLGHDTMYWYKQDSKKFLKIMFSYNNKELIINETVPNRFSPKSPDKAHLNLHINSLELGDSAVYFCASSQWTDSTEAFFGQGTRLTVV.

The chain is built from TRBV4-1 and TRBJ2-4, with unresolved D. The CDR3 is 15 amino acids. The V and J ends lost 4 bases and 0 bases respectively, with 10 bases between them. Germline V gene lookup returns CDR1 MGHRA and CDR2 YSYEKL. The CDR3 nucleotides are TGCGCCAGCAGCCGCCTCCAGCTAGCCAAAAACATTCAGTACTTC. Encoded protein: CASSRLQLAKNIQYF.

The chain employs TRBV7-8 and TRBJ1-5; maybe TRBD1 (5 bases). From germline, CDR1 is SGHVS and CDR2 FQNEAQ. CDR3 size: 14 residues. V lost 1 base and J lost 5, with 9 bases in between. The CDR3 DNA sequence: TGTGCCAGCAGCTTAGGCAGGGCTGATCAGCCCCAGCATTTT. Amino acid sequence: CASSLGRADQPQHF.

This clonotype was counted only a few times. V is TRBV6-2 or TRBV6-3 and J is TRBJ1-1; D is uncertain. The germline V gene encodes CDR1 MNHEY and CDR2 SVGEGT. The CDR3 loop spans 16 amino acids. V was trimmed by 6 bases and J by 4 bases, leaving 21 bases between them. Here the CDR3 DNA reads TGTGCCAGCAGGCCAACACCAAGGGTCGTGGCCACTGAAGCTTTCTTT. It specifies CASRPTPRVVATEAFF.

This clonotype came up many times. The J gene is TRBJ2-3, the V gene TRBV28; D remains unclear. Germline V lookup: CDR1 MDHEN, CDR2 SYDVKM. V was shortened by 6 bases and J by 3 bases, with 10 bases between the two germline ends. The CDR3 contains 13 residues. The CDR3 protein is CASRTPATDTQYF. The CDR3 coding sequence is TGTGCCAGCAGGACTCCCGCTACAGATACGCAGTATTTT. Variable domain in full (rest from reference TRBV28 and TRBJ2-3): DVKVTQSSRYLVKRTGEKVFLECVQDMDHENMFWYRQDPGLGLRLIYFSYDVKMKEKGDIPEGYSVSREKKERFSLILESASTNQTSMYLCASRTPATDTQYFGPGTRLTVL.

The chain couples TRBV6-6 to TRBJ1-1; unclear D gene. Germline CDR1 is MNHNY and CDR2 is SVGAGI (reference sequence). This CDR3 is 13 amino acids long. V shed 6 bases and J shed 4 bases, with 12 bases lying between them. CDR3 residues: CASSHPPSTEAFF. CDR3 DNA sequence: TGTGCCAGCAGCCACCCTCCCAGCACTGAAGCTTTCTTT.

There are a few counts of this clonotype. V is TRBV3-1 and J is TRBJ1-2, with no clear D. This CDR3 is built from 13 residues. Germline values: CDR1 LGHDT, CDR2 YNNKEL (reference sequence). Trimming left V 8 bases short and J 2 bases short, with 12 bases between. CDR3 coding DNA: TGTGCCAGCGGGCACGCGGGGAACTATGGCTACACCTTC. Protein product: CASGHAGNYGYTF.